The TCR beta chain described here comes from a study of T cells after yellow fever vaccination. Study-level findings and limits: Relatively few clonotypes were ones that appeared in both CD4 and CD8 compartments. Boosting was followed by the reappearance of most primary-vaccination clones (less than 98% CD4, 88% CD8). Contaminants from the bulk population, in the form of abundant clonotypes, could be found in FACS-sorted repertoires.

Deletions cut 7 bases from V and 0 bases from J, with 13 bases between. The CDR3 sequence is 15 residues long. CDR1 and CDR2 (germline): LGHDT, YNNKEL (reference sequence). A universal primer site and UMIs were added as TCR cDNA was made by 5'RACE template switching. Each CDR3 protein is one row after TCRdb ran MiXCR on the 5' RACE reads. The table includes some 300,000 distinct CDR3 sequences, 8.7% detected once. This clonotype has more than one count but fewer than ten. Its target is not known. This specimen consisted of CD4+ T cells sorted from PBMCs, obtained 5 days after the yellow fever booster vaccination. This chain uses TRBV3-1 with TRBJ1-3, with D unclear. The TCR sequence derives from a man aged 18-30 years who received the YFV17D yellow fever vaccine. The CDR3 DNA sequence: TGTGCCAGCACCCCCACGGGCAGCTCTGGAAACACCATATATTTT. Amino acids: CASTPTGSSGNTIYF.